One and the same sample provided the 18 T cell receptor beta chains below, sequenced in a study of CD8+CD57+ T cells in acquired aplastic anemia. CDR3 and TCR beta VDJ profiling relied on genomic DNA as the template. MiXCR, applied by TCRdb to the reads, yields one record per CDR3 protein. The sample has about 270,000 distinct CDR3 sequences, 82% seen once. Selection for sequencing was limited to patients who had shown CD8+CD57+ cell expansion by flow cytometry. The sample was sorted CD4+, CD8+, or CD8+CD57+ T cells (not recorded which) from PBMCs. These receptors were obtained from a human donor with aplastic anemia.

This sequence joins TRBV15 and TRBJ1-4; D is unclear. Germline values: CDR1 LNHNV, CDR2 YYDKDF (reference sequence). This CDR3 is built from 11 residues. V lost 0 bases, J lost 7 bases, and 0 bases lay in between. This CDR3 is CATSRDEKLFF. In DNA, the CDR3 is TGTGCCACCAGCAGAGATGAAAAACTGTTTTTT.

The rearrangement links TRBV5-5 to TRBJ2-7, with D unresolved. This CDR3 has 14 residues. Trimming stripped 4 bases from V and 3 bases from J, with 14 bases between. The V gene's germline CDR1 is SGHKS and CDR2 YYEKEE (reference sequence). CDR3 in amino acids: CASSKEENLYEQYF. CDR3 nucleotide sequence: TGTGCCAGCAGCAAAGAGGAAAACCTCTACGAGCAGTACTTC.

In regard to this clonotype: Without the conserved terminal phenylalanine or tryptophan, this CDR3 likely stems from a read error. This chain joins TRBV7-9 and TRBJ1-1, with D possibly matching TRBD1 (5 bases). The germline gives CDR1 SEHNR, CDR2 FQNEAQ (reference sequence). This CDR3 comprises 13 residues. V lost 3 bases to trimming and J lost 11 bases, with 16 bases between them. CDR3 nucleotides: TGTGCCAGCAGCTTTAGAAGAAGCGGGGGGGCTTTCTTG. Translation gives CASSFRRSGGAFL.

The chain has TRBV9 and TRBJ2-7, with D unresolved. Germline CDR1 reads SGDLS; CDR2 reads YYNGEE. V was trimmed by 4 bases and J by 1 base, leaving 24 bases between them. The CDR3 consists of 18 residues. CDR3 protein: CASSLGPDTPAFSYEQYV. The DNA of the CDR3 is TGTGCCAGCAGCTTAGGGCCAGACACGCCGGCTTTTTCCTACGAGCAGTACGTC.

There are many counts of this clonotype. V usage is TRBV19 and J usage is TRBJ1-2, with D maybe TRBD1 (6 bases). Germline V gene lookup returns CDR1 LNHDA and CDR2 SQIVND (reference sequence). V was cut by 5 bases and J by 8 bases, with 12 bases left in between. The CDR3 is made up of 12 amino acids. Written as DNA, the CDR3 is TGTGCCAGTAGTGCAGGGGAATACGGCTACACCTTC. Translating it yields CASSAGEYGYTF.

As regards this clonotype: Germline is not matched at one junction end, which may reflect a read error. CDR3 in DNA: TGTGCCAGCAGCTTTGGGGGGGGTCGCGATACGCCCCATTTT. This gives the protein CASSFGGGRDTPHF. V is TRBV7-3 and J is TRBJ2-3; 7 bases map to TRBD2. This CDR3 spans 14 amino acids. CDR1 is SGHTA and CDR2 is FQGTGA in the germline V gene. The full variable domain, in which reference TRBV7-3 and TRBJ2-3 provide the parts outside the CDR3, is GAGVSQTPSNKVTEKGKYVELRCDPISGHTALYWYRQSLGQGPEFLIYFQGTGAADDSGLPNDRFFAVRPEGSVSTLKIQRTERGDSAVYLCASSFGGGRDTPHFGPGTRLTVL.

The CDR3 bases are TGTGCCAGCAGCTCGGGGACCGCCCGAAGTCATCCCGCTTTCTTT. Protein product: CASSSGTARSHPAFF. The V and J genes are TRBV9 and TRBJ1-1, with a tentative D call TRBD1 (5 bases). The V gene lost 4 bases and the J gene lost 11 bases, with 24 bases spanning the gap. The CDR3 loop spans 15 amino acids. CDR1 and CDR2 (germline): SGDLS, YYNGEE.

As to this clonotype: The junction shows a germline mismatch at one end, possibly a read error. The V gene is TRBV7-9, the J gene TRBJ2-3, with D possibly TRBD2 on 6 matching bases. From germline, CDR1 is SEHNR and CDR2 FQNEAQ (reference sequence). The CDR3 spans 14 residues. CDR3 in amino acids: CASSLAGTQPTQFF. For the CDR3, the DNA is TGTGCCAGCAGCTTAGCAGGGACTCAGCCTACGCAGTTTTTT.

CDR3 sequence reads: CASSLEAVAGNTIYF. DNA for the CDR3: TGTGCCAGCAGCTTGGAGGCAGTTGCTGGAAACACCATATATTTT. The chain carries TRBV11-3 and TRBJ1-3; no clear D. The germline gives CDR1 SGHNT, CDR2 YENEEA. This CDR3 has 15 amino acids. Trimming shortened V by 3 bases and J by 2 bases, and 11 bases separated the two germline ends.

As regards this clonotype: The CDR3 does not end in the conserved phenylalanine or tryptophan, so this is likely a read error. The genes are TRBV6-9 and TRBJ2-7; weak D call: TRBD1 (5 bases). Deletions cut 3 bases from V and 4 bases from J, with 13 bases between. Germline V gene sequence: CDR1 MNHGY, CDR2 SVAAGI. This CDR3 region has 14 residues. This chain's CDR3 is CASSYVQGKYEQYL. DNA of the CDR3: TGTGCCAGCAGTTACGTTCAGGGTAAATACGAGCAGTACTTA.

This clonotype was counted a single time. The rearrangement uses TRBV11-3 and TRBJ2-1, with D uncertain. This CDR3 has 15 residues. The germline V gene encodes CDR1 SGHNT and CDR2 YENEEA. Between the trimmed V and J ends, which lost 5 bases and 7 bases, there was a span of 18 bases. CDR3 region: CASSLTLTPFNEQFF. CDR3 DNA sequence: TGTGCCAGCAGCCTCACTCTGACACCTTTTAATGAGCAGTTCTTC.

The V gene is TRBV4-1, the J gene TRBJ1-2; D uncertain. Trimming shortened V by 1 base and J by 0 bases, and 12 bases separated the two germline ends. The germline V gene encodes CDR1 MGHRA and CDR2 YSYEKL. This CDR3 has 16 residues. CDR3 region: CASSQAWREPNYGYTF. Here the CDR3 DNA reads TGCGCCAGCAGCCAAGCATGGAGGGAACCTAACTATGGCTACACCTTC.

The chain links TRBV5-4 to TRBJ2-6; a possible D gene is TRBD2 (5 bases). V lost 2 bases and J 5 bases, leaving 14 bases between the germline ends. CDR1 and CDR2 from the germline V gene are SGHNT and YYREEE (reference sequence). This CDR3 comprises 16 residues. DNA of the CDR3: TGTGCCAGCAGCTTTACTAGTGCAATCAGGGCCAACGTCCTGACTTTC. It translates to CASSFTSAIRANVLTF.

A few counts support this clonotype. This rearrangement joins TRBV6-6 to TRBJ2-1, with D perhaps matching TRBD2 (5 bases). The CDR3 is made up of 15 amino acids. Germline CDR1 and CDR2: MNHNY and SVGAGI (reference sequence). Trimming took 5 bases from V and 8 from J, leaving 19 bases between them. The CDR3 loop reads CASSSGSYGQDEQFF. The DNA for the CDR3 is TGTGCCAGCAGTAGCGGCTCCTACGGTCAGGATGAGCAGTTCTTC.

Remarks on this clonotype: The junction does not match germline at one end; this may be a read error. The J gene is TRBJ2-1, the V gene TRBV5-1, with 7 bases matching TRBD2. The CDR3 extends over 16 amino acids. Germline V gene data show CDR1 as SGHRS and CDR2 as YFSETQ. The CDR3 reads CASSLSGTTGSDEQFF. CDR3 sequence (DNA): TGTGCCAGCAGCTTAAGCGGGACCACTGGGAGCGATGAGCAGTTCTTC. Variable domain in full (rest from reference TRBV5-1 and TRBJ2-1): KAGVTQTPRYLIKTRGQQVTLSCSPISGHRSVSWYQQTPGQGLQFLFEYFSETQRNKGNFPGRFSGRQFSNSRSEMNVSTLELGDSALYLCASSLSGTTGSDEQFFGPGTRLTVL.

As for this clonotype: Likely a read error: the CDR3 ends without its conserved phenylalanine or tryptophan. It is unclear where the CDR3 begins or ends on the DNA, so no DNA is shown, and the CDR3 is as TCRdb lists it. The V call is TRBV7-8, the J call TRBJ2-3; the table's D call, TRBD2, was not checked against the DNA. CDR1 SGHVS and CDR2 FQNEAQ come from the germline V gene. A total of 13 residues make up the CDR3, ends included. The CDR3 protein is CASSFAGGHGTQY.

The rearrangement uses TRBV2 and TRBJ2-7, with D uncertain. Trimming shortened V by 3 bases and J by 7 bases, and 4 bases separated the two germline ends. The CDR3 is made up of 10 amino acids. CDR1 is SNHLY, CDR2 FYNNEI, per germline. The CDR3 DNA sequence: TGTGCCAGCAGTGAGCTAGAGCAGTACGTC. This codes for CASSELEQYV.

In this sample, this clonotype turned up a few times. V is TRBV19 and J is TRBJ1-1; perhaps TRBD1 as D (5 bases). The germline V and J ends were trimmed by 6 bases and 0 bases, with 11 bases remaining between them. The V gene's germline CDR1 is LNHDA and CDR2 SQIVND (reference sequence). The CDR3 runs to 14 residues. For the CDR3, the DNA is TGTGCCAGTAGCCCCAGGGCGCTGAACACTGAAGCTTTCTTT. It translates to CASSPRALNTEAFF.